This TCR beta chain was sequenced for a study of cytomegalovirus exposure and HLA in healthy donors. Study-wide background: In a later analysis, the roughly 120 validation repertoires were reported to have used the same platform as the approximately 700 first-cohort repertoires.

The CDR3 runs 18 residues. The V segment lost 3 bases and the J segment 1 base; nucleotides outside the gene matches: 7. From germline, CDR1 is WNHNN and CDR2 SYGVQD (reference sequence). General observations from the study: CMV antigen specificity of a few CMV-associated chains was confirmed in vitro.

The repertoire was sequenced with immunoSEQ multiplex PCR; TCRdb's copy has only in-frame clones and lacks some. Among 120,000 or so clones, roughly 90% were seen once, and the ten largest hold about 1.9%. With respect to this clone: Its antigen is not known.

The chain employs TRBV10-1 and TRBJ2-5; 14 bases match TRBD2. This receptor was identified in a young woman in good health and CMV-seronegative. The material sequenced was PBMCs. CDR3 amino acids: CASSERGLAGEVQETQYF. In DNA form, the CDR3 reads TGCGCCAGCAGTGAAAGGGGACTAGCGGGGGAGGTCCAAGAGACCCAGTACTTC.